This is a list of T cell receptor beta chains from one sample in a study of somatic mutations in cytotoxic T cells in rheumatoid arthritis. This table comes from immunoSEQ multiplex PCR, and its TCRdb copy is limited to in-frame clones, with some not included. The data show 13,000 to 15,000 clones, 82% seen once. Source material: CD8+ T cells sorted from blood. These receptors all come from an adult with rheumatoid arthritis. Each CDR3 is given with its conserved first and last residue. D genes are given only for firm matches. Clone size is not always given. Where it is, it says once, few, many or a class for expanded clones.

>TRBJ1-5|TRBD1|TRBV19|few
CASSIGQGVIFGQPQHF
TGTGCCAGTAGTATTGGACAGGGGGTGATTTTCGGTCAGCCCCAGCATTTT
>TRBJ2-7|TRBD2|TRBV6-6|-
CASSYSLAGGPEEQYF
TGTGCCAGCAGTTACTCACTAGCGGGAGGGCCGGAGGAGCAGTACTTC
>TRBJ2-7|TRBD2|TRBV28|-
CATRLAGGGFYEQYF
TGTGCCACCCGACTAGCGGGGGGGGGATTCTACGAGCAGTACTTC
>TRBJ2-5|TRBD2|TRBV27|-
CASSLGGGRFAETQYF
TGTGCCAGCAGTTTAGGGGGGGGGAGGTTTGCGGAGACCCAGTACTTC
>TRBJ1-1|-|TRBV27|-
CASRGGGRITEAFF
TGTGCCAGCAGGGGTGGGGGGCGAATCACTGAAGCTTTCTTT
>TRBJ2-7|-|TRBV27|-
CASSSGPLPTYEQYF
TGTGCCAGCAGTTCGGGCCCTCTCCCCACCTACGAGCAGTACTTC
>TRBJ2-1|-|TRBV14|-
CASSPGGNNEQFF
TGTGCCAGCAGCCCCGGAGGGAACAATGAGCAGTTCTTC
>TRBJ1-5|-|TRBV27|-
CASSLLSNQPQHF
TGTGCCAGCAGTTTATTGAGCAATCAGCCCCAGCATTTT
>TRBJ2-7|-|TRBV11-2|-
CASSLEAGGYYEQYF
TGTGCCAGCAGCTTAGAGGCAGGAGGGTACTACGAGCAGTACTTC
>TRBJ1-5|-|TRBV5-4|once
CASSPGGNQPQHF
TGTGCCAGCAGCCCGGGGGGCAATCAGCCCCAGCATTTT
>TRBJ2-2|TRBD1|TRBV13|-
CASSTRQGTSGELFF
TGTGCCAGCAGCACCCGACAGGGGACGAGCGGGGAGCTGTTTTTT
>TRBJ2-5|-|TRBV4-1|-
CASSQDLVDLETQYF
TGCGCCAGCAGCCAAGATCTCGTGGACTTAGAGACCCAGTACTTC
>TRBJ2-7|TRBD2|TRBV6-1|few
CASSDSGSSYEQYF
TGTGCCAGCAGTGATAGCGGGAGCTCCTACGAGCAGTACTTC
>TRBJ2-4|-|TRBV7-9|-
CASSSSQAEAKNIQYF
TGTGCCAGCAGCTCCTCCCAGGCGGAAGCCAAAAACATTCAGTACTTC
>TRBJ2-2|TRBD1|TRBV18|few
CASSSQADRVTPGELFF
TGTGCCAGCTCATCCCAGGCGGACAGGGTAACTCCCGGGGAGCTGTTTTTT
>TRBJ1-1|TRBD1|TRBV7-9|-
CASSVLTTGGGFAEAFF
TGTGCCAGCAGCGTACTCACCACAGGGGGCGGTTTCGCTGAAGCTTTCTTT
>TRBJ2-1|-|TRBV28|once
CLSGSSYNEQFF
TGTTTGTCCGGAAGCTCCTACAATGAGCAGTTCTTC
>TRBJ1-2|TRBD1|TRBV5-1|-
CASSGYSGQGAGYGYTF
TGCGCCAGCAGCGGTTACTCAGGGCAGGGGGCGGGCTATGGCTACACCTTC
>TRBJ2-5|TRBD2|TRBV2|-
CASSASRTRGETQYF
TGTGCCAGCAGTGCTTCCAGGACTAGAGGGGAGACCCAGTACTTC
>TRBJ1-1|TRBD1|TRBV7-9|-
CASSENRGYTEAFF
TGTGCCAGCAGCGAAAACAGGGGGTACACTGAAGCTTTCTTT
>TRBJ1-4|-|TRBV27|-
CASSFRRDNEKLFF
TGTGCCAGCAGTTTCCGGAGAGATAATGAAAAACTGTTTTTT
>TRBJ2-3|-|TRBV11-3|-
CASSSGTDTQYF
TGTGCCAGCAGCTCCGGCACAGATACGCAGTATTTT
>TRBJ1-5|-|TRBV18|-
CASSPQGYVNQPQHF
TGTGCCAGCTCACCCCAGGGTTATGTCAATCAGCCCCAGCATTTT
>TRBJ2-7|-|TRBV28|once
CASRPRAGSMEPYEQYF
TGTGCCAGCAGACCAAGGGCAGGATCAATGGAACCCTACGAGCAGTACTTC
>TRBJ2-5|TRBD1|TRBV29-1|-
CSVKGQGGETQYF
TGCAGCGTCAAGGGACAGGGAGGAGAGACCCAGTACTTC
>TRBJ1-2|-|TRBV9|-
CASSADRGLYGYTF
TGTGCCAGCAGCGCAGATAGGGGCCTCTATGGCTACACCTTC
>TRBJ1-1|-|TRBV9|-
CASSVEGSVYTEAFF
TGTGCCAGCAGCGTAGAGGGATCTGTATACACTGAAGCTTTCTTT
>TRBJ1-2|-|TRBV25-1|-
CASSGHQNNYGYTF
TGTGCCAGCAGTGGTCATCAAAATAACTATGGCTACACCTTC
>TRBJ2-2|-|TRBV11-3|-
CASSLEGNTGELFF
TGTGCCAGCAGCTTAGAGGGGAACACCGGGGAGCTGTTTTTT
>TRBJ2-7|-|TRBV7-9|-
CASSFPDGTYEQYF
TGTGCCAGCAGCTTCCCGGACGGGACCTACGAGCAGTACTTC
>TRBJ2-7|TRBD1|TRBV18|-
CASSRGQGDAYEQYF
TGTGCCAGCTCACGGGGACAGGGGGATGCCTACGAGCAGTACTTC
>TRBJ2-7|-|TRBV28|few
CASSSNYEQYF
TGTGCCAGCAGCTCAAATTACGAGCAGTACTTC
>TRBJ2-1|TRBD2|TRBV5-4|few
CASAAAAGDNEQFF
TGTGCCAGCGCTGCAGCAGCGGGAGATAATGAGCAGTTCTTC
>TRBJ1-2|-|TRBV5-3|-
CASSLGASNYGYTF
TGTGCCAGCAGCTTAGGCGCATCTAACTATGGCTACACCTTC
>TRBJ2-5|-|TRBV29-1|few
CSVESGNF
TGCAGCGTTGAATCAGGGAACTTC
>TRBJ2-1|-|TRBV27|-
CASSSNLDYNEQFF
TGTGCCAGCAGCAGTAACTTAGACTACAATGAGCAGTTCTTC
>TRBJ2-1|TRBD2|TRBV6-5|-
CASSYVGGGHNEQFF
TGTGCCAGCAGTTACGTCGGGGGGGGGCACAATGAGCAGTTCTTC
>TRBJ2-3|-|TRBV14|-
CASSPRTDTQYF
TGTGCCAGCAGCCCTCGCACAGATACGCAGTATTTT
>TRBJ1-6|-|TRBV21-1|-
CASSNWTGRGYSPLHF
TGTGCCAGCAGCAACTGGACAGGGAGGGGTTATTCACCCCTCCACTTT
>TRBJ1-2|-|TRBV4-1|-
CASSPGGTLYGYTF
TGCGCCAGCAGCCCTGGGGGGACCCTATATGGCTACACCTTC
>TRBJ1-1|-|TRBV27|-
CASSPNSYTEAFF
TGTGCCAGCAGTCCGAACAGTTACACTGAAGCTTTCTTT
>TRBJ1-2|TRBD1|TRBV29-1|-
CSALGTDNYGYTF
TGCAGCGCCCTAGGGACAGACAACTATGGCTACACCTTC
>TRBJ1-5|-|TRBV7-9|few
CASSGSNQPQHF
TGTGCCAGCAGCGGTAGCAATCAGCCCCAGCATTTT
>TRBJ1-5|-|TRBV5-5|once
CASSLTGWGQPQHF
TGTGCCAGCAGCCTCACAGGGTGGGGTCAGCCCCAGCATTTT
>TRBJ2-1|-|TRBV7-7|few
CASSRRLDNEQFF
TGTGCTAGCAGCCGCAGACTGGACAATGAGCAGTTCTTC
>TRBJ2-1|-|TRBV5-1|-
CASSEGREQFF
TGCGCCAGCAGCGAGGGGAGGGAGCAGTTCTTC
>TRBJ2-5|-|TRBV29-1|-
CSVEQGLRETQYF
TGCAGCGTTGAACAGGGGTTGCGAGAGACCCAGTACTTC
>TRBJ1-4|-|TRBV27|-
CASSLSPGTVGEKLFF
TGTGCCAGCAGTTTGTCACCTGGGACGGTTGGGGAAAAACTGTTTTTT
>TRBJ1-2|-|TRBV7-6|few
CASSLEGRSAGGIYGYTF
TGTGCCAGCAGCTTAGAAGGCAGGTCGGCAGGCGGGATCTATGGCTACACCTTC
>TRBJ2-1|-|TRBV7-9|-
CASSRLERASYNEQFF
TGTGCCAGCAGCCGCCTCGAAAGGGCCTCCTACAATGAGCAGTTCTTC
>TRBJ2-5|TRBD2|TRBV4-2|-
CASSQEGSSGRQETQYF
TGTGCCAGCAGCCAAGAGGGCTCTAGCGGACGCCAAGAGACCCAGTACTTC
>TRBJ1-5|-|TRBV27|-
CANPPSPVDVNQPQHF
TGTGCCAACCCCCCGTCTCCGGTTGATGTCAATCAGCCCCAGCATTTT
>TRBJ2-1|TRBD2|TRBV7-2|-
CASKGLAVYNEQFF
TGTGCCAGCAAGGGGCTAGCGGTTTACAATGAGCAGTTCTTC
>TRBJ1-2|-|TRBV5-6|-
CASSESGMNYGYTF
TGTGCCAGCAGTGAATCTGGGATGAACTATGGCTACACCTTC
>TRBJ1-6|TRBD1|TRBV4-3|-
CASSLTGGGSPLHF
TGCGCCAGCAGCCTAACAGGGGGAGGTTCACCCCTCCACTTT